The present T cell receptor (beta chain) was sequenced within a study of T cells in Graves' hyperthyroidism and ophthalmopathy. There were TCR beta CDR3 regions amplified from RNA transcripts. TCR CDR3 underwent first-round RT-PCR with the HTBI primer set. TCRdb processed the multiplex PCR reads anew with MiXCR; each CDR3 protein has one entry. This sample has around 250,000 distinct CDR3 sequences, with more than 14% found just once. The CDR3 spans 13 residues. V lost 1 base and J 6 bases, leaving 9 bases between the germline ends. The germline V gene has CDR1 DFQATT and CDR2 SNEGSKA (reference sequence). Study results and limitations: Onset of ophthalmopathy came a median 6.5 months after the model predicted it.

Concerning this clonotype itself: Its specificity is not known.

The chain is built from TRBV20-1 and TRBJ2-2; tentatively, D is TRBD1 (6 bases). This clonotype was sampled from a woman in her 40s with Graves' hyperthyroidism that later progressed to Graves' ophthalmopathy. The sequenced material came from blood. CDR3 residues: CSARVEGAGELFF. The CDR3 coding sequence is TGCAGTGCTAGAGTCGAGGGGGCCGGGGAGCTGTTTTTT.